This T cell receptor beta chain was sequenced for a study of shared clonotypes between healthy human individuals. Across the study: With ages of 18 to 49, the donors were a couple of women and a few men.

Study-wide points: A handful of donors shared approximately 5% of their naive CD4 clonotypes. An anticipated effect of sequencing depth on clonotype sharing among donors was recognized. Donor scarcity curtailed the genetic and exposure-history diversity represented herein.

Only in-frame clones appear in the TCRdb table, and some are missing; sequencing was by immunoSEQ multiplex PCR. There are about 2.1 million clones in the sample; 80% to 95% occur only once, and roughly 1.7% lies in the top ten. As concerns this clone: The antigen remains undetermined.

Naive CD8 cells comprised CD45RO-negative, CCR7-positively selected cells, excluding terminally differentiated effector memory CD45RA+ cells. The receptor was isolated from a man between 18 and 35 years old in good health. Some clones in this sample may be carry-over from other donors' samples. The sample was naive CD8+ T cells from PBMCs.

The CDR3 loop is CASSELAGTSMRETQYF. Here the CDR3 DNA reads TGCGCCAGCAGTGAGTTAGCCGGGACTAGCATGAGGGAGACCCAGTACTTC. The rearrangement links TRBV10-1 to TRBJ2-5; TRBD2 matches at 9 bases. The germline V gene has CDR1 WNHNN and CDR2 SYGVQD (reference sequence). V lost 1 base to trimming and J lost 5 bases; unmatched junction nucleotides: 11. CDR3 size: 17 residues.